This TCR beta chain was sequenced during a study of T-cell memory formation after mild COVID-19. Study-wide context: Largely, the TCR clusters proved donor specific.

Looked up from germline, CDR1 is SEHNR and CDR2 is FQNEAQ (reference sequence). V lost 4 bases and J lost 4; bases outside the gene matches: 11. The CDR3 runs 18 residues. cDNA libraries for TCR alpha and TCR beta, carrying sample barcodes and UMIs, came from 5'RACE with constant-segment primers. MiXCR was run by TCRdb on the 5' RACE reads, yielding one entry per CDR3 protein. The sample records 190,000 or so distinct CDR3 sequences, 20% to 25% being singletons. A remark on this clonotype: The antigen remains undetermined.

Study-wide points: The appearance of some responding clones in pre-infection memory suggested that cross-reactive memory joined. There was a balanced CD4/CD8 profile in clones contracting day 15 to 85, and later expanders leaned CD4+.

The chain links TRBV7-9 to TRBJ2-5; 14 positions match TRBD2. What was sequenced was PBMCs or a T cell subset sorted from them (not recorded which). The origin of this receptor is an adult woman who had mild COVID-19 (a few samples of this study predate the infection). Cell type and time point are not known. In DNA form, the CDR3 reads TGTGCCAGCAGCTCATCGGGACTAGCGGGAGCCGGGGTAGAGACCCAGTACTTC. Translation: CASSSSGLAGAGVETQYF.